The 20 T cell receptor beta chains listed next were all sequenced from one sample in a study of T cells in Graves' hyperthyroidism and ophthalmopathy. RNA transcripts gave rise to amplified TCR beta CDR3 regions. During a first-round RT-PCR of the TCR CDR3, the HTBI primer set was used. Each CDR3 protein is one row after TCRdb ran MiXCR on the multiplex PCR reads. The data contain some 500,000 distinct CDR3 sequences, under 15% of them seen just once; the ten biggest clones take up over 15%. The sample comprised blood. The receptor set was obtained from a woman aged 18-30 years with Graves' hyperthyroidism.

This clonotype was counted at least ten times. CDR3 amino acids: CASGLQGTDTEAFF. The CDR3 DNA is TGTGCTAGTGGTTTACAGGGAACCGACACTGAAGCTTTCTTT. The chain couples TRBV12-5 to TRBJ1-1, with D possibly matching TRBD1 (6 bases). The germline V and J ends were trimmed by 3 bases and 3 bases, with 11 bases remaining between them. Germline V gene lookup returns CDR1 LGHNT and CDR2 FRNRAP. The CDR3 covers 14 residues. Full variable domain (outside the CDR3, taken from reference TRBV12-5 and TRBJ1-1): DARVTQTPRHKVTEMGQEVTMRCQPILGHNTVFWYRQTMMQGLELLAYFRNRAPLDDSGMPKDRFSAEMPDATLATLKIQPSEPRDSAVYFCASGLQGTDTEAFFGQGTRLTVV.

This clonotype was recorded many times. V usage is TRBV6-1 and J usage is TRBJ1-1, with D possibly matching TRBD1 (6 bases). CDR1 is MNHNS and CDR2 is SASEGT in the germline V gene. V shed 8 bases and J shed 4 bases, with 17 bases lying between them. The CDR3 runs to 14 residues. CDR3 in DNA: TGTGCCAGCTCCGTCCCGGGGGCGGTCACTGAAGCTTTCTTT. As protein: CASSVPGAVTEAFF.

This clonotype occurred once. Mismatch with germline at one junction end may stem from a read error. The J gene is TRBJ1-1, the V gene TRBV11-2, with D perhaps matching TRBD1 (5 bases). The CDR3 has 13 residues. In germline, CDR1 is SGHAT, CDR2 FQNNGV. In DNA form, the CDR3 reads TGTGCCAGCAGCTTTGGGGCGGACACTGAAGCTTCCTTT. Protein: CASSFGADTEASF.

The sample holds a few counts of this clonotype. CDR3 nucleotides: TGTGCCAGCGGCACCTCTCAAAATGAGCAGTTCTTC. Its translation is CASGTSQNEQFF. This chain links TRBV7-3 with TRBJ2-1; D is undetermined. The germline V and J ends were trimmed by 8 bases and 7 bases, with 12 bases remaining between them. This CDR3 is 12 amino acids long. Germline CDR1 reads SGHTA; CDR2 reads FQGTGA.

This clonotype was counted between two and nine times. V gene TRBV19 combines with J gene TRBJ1-2; D remains unclear. CDR1 is LNHDA, CDR2 SQIVND, per germline (reference sequence). This CDR3 has 13 residues. The V and J ends lost 7 bases and 13 bases respectively, with 22 bases between them. CDR3 nucleotide sequence: TGTGCCAGTACCTTGGACGTACCCCACCGGCTCACCTTC. This translates into CASTLDVPHRLTF.

The sample holds many counts of this clonotype. A read error may produce the germline difference seen at one junction end. The chain combines TRBV6-2 or TRBV6-3 with TRBJ2-1; the match to TRBD2 covers 14 bases. This CDR3 spans 21 amino acids. Germline V gene data show CDR1 as MNHEY and CDR2 as SVGEGT. CDR3 amino acids: CVSSYPQTGTSGSSRDNEQFF. The CDR3 coding sequence is TGTGTCAGCAGTTACCCCCAAACCGGGACTAGCGGGAGCAGTAGGGACAATGAGCAGTTCTTC.

This clonotype was found many times. V is TRBV10-3 and J is TRBJ2-5; possible D gene TRBD1, 6 bases. The CDR3 is made up of 13 amino acids. Germline values: CDR1 ENHRY, CDR2 SYGVKD. Trimming shortened V by 5 bases and J by 5 bases, and 12 bases separated the two germline ends. CDR3 in DNA: TGTGCCATCAGTACAACAGGGTCGGAGACCCAGTACTTC. Protein product: CAISTTGSETQYF.

V is TRBV5-6 and J is TRBJ2-7; TRBD1 matches 7 bases. After removal of 3 bases from V and 2 bases from J, the junction contained 5 bases not matched to a gene. CDR3 length: 14 amino acids. The V gene's germline CDR1 is SGHDT and CDR2 YYEEEE. In DNA form, the CDR3 reads TGTGCCAGCAGCTCCACCCAGGGGGCCTACGAGCAGTACGTC. Residues: CASSSTQGAYEQYV.

This clonotype was seen at least ten times. V is TRBV11-2 and J is TRBJ2-3; D is unclear. The CDR3 loop spans 13 amino acids. In germline, CDR1 is SGHAT, CDR2 FQNNGV. With 3 bases removed from V and 0 bases from J, the gap between germline ends came to 4 bases. CDR3 protein: CASSFYSTDTQYF. The CDR3 nucleotides read TGTGCCAGCAGCTTCTACAGCACAGATACGCAGTATTTT.

This clonotype was detected many times. The rearrangement links TRBV11-2 to TRBJ2-7, with 12 bases aligning to TRBD2. The CDR3 runs 17 residues. Germline loops: CDR1 SGHAT, CDR2 FQNNGV. Losses at the gene ends were 5 bases for V and 1 base for J; bases not matched to a gene: 9. The CDR3: CASSVRLAGVGSYEQYV. In DNA, the CDR3 is TGTGCCAGCAGCGTACGACTAGCGGGAGTAGGGTCCTACGAGCAGTACGTC.

In regard to this clonotype: With a much larger clone just one base away, this may be a read error. The chain employs TRBV24-1 and TRBJ2-1; TRBD2 matches at 10 bases. Germline CDR1 KGHDR, CDR2 SFDVKD. The CDR3 contains 16 residues. In DNA form, the CDR3 reads TGTGCCGCCAGTGATGATCGACTAGCGGGCAACAATGAGCAGTTCTTC. As protein: CAASDDRLAGNNEQFF.

This clonotype has only one observation. A much larger clone lies a single base off, so this may be a read error. The J gene is TRBJ1-2, the V gene TRBV6-1; 7 bases are a match to TRBD1. Per the germline V gene, CDR1 is MNHNS and CDR2 is SASEGT. The CDR3 extends over 13 amino acids. Trimming removed 0 bases from V and 8 bases from J; junction bases left unmatched: 3. The CDR3 here is CASSEAEGAGYTF. Written as DNA, the CDR3 is TGTGCCAGCAGTGAAGCCGAGGGGGCGGGCTACACCTTC.

This clonotype was found many times. The chain recombines TRBV30 with TRBJ1-4, with D possibly TRBD1 on 6 matching bases. This CDR3 is 13 amino acids long. Deletions cut 7 bases from V and 5 bases from J, with 14 bases between. Germline V gene sequence: CDR1 GTSNPN, CDR2 SVGIG (reference sequence). Here the CDR3 reads CAFAGARNEKLFF. CDR3 sequence (DNA): TGTGCCTTCGCAGGGGCGCGGAATGAAAAACTGTTTTTT.

Written as DNA, the CDR3 is TGTGCCTGGGCCCCTAGCGGGAGCACAGATACGCAGTATTTT. Translated, it gives CAWAPSGSTDTQYF. This chain joins TRBV30 and TRBJ2-3; 8 bases align to TRBD2. This CDR3 comprises 14 residues. J gave up 0 bases and V 5 bases, and 4 bases lay outside the gene matches. The germline V gene has CDR1 GTSNPN and CDR2 SVGIG (reference sequence).

This clonotype was found a few times. This chain links TRBV6-1 with TRBJ2-1; 7 positions agree with TRBD1. The germline gives CDR1 MNHNS, CDR2 SASEGT. CDR3 length equals 11 residues. V dropped 6 bases and J dropped 8; count of bases not matched to a gene: 1. The CDR3 coding sequence is TGTGCCAGCAGGACAGGGCATGAGCAGTTCTTC. Translating gives CASRTGHEQFF.

This clonotype has ten or more counts. This chain links TRBV3-1 with TRBJ2-2; the match to TRBD1 covers 8 bases. Germline V gene lookup returns CDR1 LGHDT and CDR2 YNNKEL (reference sequence). V gave up 6 bases and J gave up 0 bases; unmatched junction bases: 9. The CDR3 consists of 17 residues. CDR3 DNA sequence: TGTGCCAGCAGTCTTATTACAGGGGGAACGAACACCGGGGAGCTGTTTTTT. Translated: CASSLITGGTNTGELFF.

This clonotype was detected a few times. V usage is TRBV30 and J usage is TRBJ2-7; maybe TRBD1 (5 bases). Germline CDR1 and CDR2: GTSNPN and SVGIG (reference sequence). With 3 bases removed from V and 7 bases from J, the gap between germline ends came to 13 bases. The CDR3 spans 12 residues. CDR3 coding DNA: TGTGCCTGGAGGGGGCCAGGGAATGAGCAGTACTTC. This sequence encodes CAWRGPGNEQYF. The complete variable domain, with remaining parts taken from reference TRBV30 and TRBJ2-7, reads SQTIHQWPATLVQPVGSPLSLECTVEGTSNPNLYWYRQAAGRGLQLLFYSVGIGQISSEVPQNLSASRPQDRQFILSSKKLLLSDSGFYLCAWRGPGNEQYFGPGTRLTVT.

This clonotype was observed many times. The rearrangement joins TRBV13 to TRBJ2-3; D may be TRBD1 (6 bases). CDR1 is PRHDT, CDR2 FYEKMQ, per germline (reference sequence). V lost 1 base, J lost 7 bases, and 9 bases lay in between. The CDR3 is 13 amino acids. CDR3 DNA: TGTGCCAGCAGCTTAGTAGGGACACATACGCAGTATTTT. Protein: CASSLVGTHTQYF.

Ten or more counts support this clonotype. This chain links TRBV18 with TRBJ1-1; 8 positions match TRBD1. This CDR3 contains 15 residues. Looked up from germline, CDR1 is KGHSH and CDR2 is LQKENI. The ends lost 3 bases at V and 0 bases at J; junction bases unmatched: 3. For the CDR3, the DNA is TGTGCCAGCTCACCTACAGGGGGTATGAACACTGAAGCTTTCTTT. Its protein is CASSPTGGMNTEAFF.

This clonotype was seen ten or more times. The chain recombines TRBV18 with TRBJ2-5, with D perhaps TRBD1 (5 bases). Trimming took off 0 bases at V and 5 bases at J, with 10 bases between the two ends. The germline CDR1 and CDR2 sequences are KGHSH and LQKENI. This CDR3 is 14 amino acids long. CDR3 in amino acids: CASSPPLGLETQYF. The CDR3 bases are TGTGCCAGCTCACCACCACTGGGGCTGGAGACCCAGTACTTC.